The clone carrying this T cell receptor (beta chain) was seen a handful of times. Its antigen is unknown. The data were taken from a study of identical twins. Study findings and constraints: The study reached conclusions through statistical analysis that was cross-sectional, not following the same donors. Surplus twin overlap in beta out-of-frame sequences was less pronounced.

Using its own MiXCR run on the 5' RACE reads, TCRdb lists one record per CDR3 protein. The repertoire holds some 250,000 distinct CDR3 sequences, with approximately 5.9% as singletons. The same sample was also used in a study of T cells expressing NK-cell markers.

Material: CD8+ T cells sorted from blood. This TCR came from a woman younger than 30 in good health.

The CDR3 nucleotides read TGTGCCAGCGAAAAAGGGGACAAGAACACTGAAGCTTTCTTT. Amino acids: CASEKGDKNTEAFF. The chain links TRBV5-5 to TRBJ1-1; maybe TRBD1 (6 bases). CDR1 and CDR2 from the germline V gene are SGHKS and YYEKEE (reference sequence). CDR3 size: 14 residues. Between the trimmed V and J ends, which lost 7 bases and 1 base, there was a span of 14 bases.